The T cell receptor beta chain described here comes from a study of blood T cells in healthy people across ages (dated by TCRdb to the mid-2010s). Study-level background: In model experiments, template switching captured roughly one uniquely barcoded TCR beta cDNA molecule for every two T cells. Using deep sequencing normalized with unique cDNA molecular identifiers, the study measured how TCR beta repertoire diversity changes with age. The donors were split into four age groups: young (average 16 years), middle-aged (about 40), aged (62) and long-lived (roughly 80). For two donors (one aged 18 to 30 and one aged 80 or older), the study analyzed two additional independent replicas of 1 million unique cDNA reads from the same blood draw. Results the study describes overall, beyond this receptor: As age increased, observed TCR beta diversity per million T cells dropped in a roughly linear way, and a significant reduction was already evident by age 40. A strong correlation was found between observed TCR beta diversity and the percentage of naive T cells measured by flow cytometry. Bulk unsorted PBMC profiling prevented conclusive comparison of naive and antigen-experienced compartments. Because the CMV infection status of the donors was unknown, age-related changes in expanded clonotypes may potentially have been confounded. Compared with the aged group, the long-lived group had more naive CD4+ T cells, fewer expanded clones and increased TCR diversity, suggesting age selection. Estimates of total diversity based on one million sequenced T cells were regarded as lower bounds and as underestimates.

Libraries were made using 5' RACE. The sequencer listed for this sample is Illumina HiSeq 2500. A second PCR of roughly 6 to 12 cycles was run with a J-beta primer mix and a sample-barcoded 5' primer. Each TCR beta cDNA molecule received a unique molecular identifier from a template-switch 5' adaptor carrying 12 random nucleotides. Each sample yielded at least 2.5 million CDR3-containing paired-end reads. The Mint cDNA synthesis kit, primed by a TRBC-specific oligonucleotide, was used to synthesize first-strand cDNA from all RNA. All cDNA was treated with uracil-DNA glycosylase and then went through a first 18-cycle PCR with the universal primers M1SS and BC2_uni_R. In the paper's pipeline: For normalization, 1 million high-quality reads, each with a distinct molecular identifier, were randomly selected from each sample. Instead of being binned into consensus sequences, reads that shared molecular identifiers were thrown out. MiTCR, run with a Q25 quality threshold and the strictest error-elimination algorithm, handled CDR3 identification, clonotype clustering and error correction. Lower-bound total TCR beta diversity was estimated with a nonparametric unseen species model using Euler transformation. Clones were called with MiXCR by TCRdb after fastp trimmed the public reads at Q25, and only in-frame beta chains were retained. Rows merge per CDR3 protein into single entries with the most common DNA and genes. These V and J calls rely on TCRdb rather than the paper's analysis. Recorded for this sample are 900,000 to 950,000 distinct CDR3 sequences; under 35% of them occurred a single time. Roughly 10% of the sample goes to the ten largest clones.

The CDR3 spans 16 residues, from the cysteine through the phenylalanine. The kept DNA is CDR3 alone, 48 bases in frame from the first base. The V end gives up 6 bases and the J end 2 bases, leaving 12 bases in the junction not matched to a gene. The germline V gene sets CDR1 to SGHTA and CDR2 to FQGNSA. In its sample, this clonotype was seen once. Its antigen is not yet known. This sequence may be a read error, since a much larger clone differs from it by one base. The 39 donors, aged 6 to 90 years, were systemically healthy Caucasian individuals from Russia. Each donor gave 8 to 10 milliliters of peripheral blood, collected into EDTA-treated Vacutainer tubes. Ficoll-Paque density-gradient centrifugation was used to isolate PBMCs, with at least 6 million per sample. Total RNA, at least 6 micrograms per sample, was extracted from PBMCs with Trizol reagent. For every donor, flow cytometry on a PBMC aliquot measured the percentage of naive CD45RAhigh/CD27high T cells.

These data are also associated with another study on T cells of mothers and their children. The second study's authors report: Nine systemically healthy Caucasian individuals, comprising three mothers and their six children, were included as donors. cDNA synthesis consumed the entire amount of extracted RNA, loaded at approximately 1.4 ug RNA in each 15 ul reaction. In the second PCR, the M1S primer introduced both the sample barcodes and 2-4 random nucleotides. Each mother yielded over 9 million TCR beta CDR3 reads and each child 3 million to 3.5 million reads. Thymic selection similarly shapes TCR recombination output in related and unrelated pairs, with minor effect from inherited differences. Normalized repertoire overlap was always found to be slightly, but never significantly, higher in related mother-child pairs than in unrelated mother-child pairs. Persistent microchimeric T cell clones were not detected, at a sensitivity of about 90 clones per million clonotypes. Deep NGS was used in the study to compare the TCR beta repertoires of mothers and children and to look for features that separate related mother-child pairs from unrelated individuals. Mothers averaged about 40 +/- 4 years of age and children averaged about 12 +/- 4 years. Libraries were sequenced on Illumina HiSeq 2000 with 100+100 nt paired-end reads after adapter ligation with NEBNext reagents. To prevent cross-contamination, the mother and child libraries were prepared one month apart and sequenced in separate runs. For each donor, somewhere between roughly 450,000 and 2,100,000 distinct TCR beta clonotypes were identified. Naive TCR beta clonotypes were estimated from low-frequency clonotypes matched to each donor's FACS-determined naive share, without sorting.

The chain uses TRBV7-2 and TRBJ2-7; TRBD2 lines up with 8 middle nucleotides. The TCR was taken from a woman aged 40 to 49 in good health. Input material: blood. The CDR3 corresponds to CASSFRRAGGTYEQYF. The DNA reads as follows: TGTGCCAGCAGTTTTAGGAGGGCGGGGGGTACCTACGAGCAGTACTTC.